The clone carrying this TCR beta chain has a handful of counts. CDR1 SNHLY and CDR2 FYNNEI come from the germline V gene. This CDR3 is built from 16 residues. V shed 6 bases and J shed 4 bases, with 19 bases lying between them. Sequencing was performed with immunoSEQ multiplex PCR; in TCRdb, only in-frame clones are kept and a portion is missing. Among approximately 730,000 clones listed, 80% to 90% were seen once. The data are from a study of shared T cell receptors in the human thymus. This same sample was also part of a study on human thymus T cells. That paper adds: Having surgery to correct congenital heart defects, healthy Finnish infants acted as the donors. Thymic samples were excised during corrective heart operations. The authors found apparently biased V and J gene usage in thymic and blood repertoires. Unrelated people showed highly overlapping thymic repertoires, related research reported.

The source material was thymocytes. This rearrangement joins TRBV2 to TRBJ1-5; possibly TRBD1 for D (5 bases). This receptor was identified in a girl under two years old with a congenital heart defect. The CDR3 reads CASRDRDSGSNQPQHF. The CDR3 DNA is TGTGCCAGCAGGGACCGGGACTCTGGTTCTAATCAGCCCCAGCATTTT.